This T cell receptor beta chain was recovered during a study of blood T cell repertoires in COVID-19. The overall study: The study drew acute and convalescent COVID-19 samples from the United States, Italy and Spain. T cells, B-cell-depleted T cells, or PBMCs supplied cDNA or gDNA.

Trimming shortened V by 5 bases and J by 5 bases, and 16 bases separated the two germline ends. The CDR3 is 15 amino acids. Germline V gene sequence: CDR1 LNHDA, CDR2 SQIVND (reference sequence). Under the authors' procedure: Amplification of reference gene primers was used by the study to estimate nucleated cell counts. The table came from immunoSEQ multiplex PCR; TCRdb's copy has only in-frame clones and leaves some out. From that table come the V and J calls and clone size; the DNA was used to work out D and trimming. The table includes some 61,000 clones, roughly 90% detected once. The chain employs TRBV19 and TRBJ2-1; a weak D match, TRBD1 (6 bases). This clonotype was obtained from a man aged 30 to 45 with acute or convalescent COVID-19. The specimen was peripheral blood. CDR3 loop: CASSEDRSSHNEQFF. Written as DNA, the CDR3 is TGTGCCAGTAGTGAAGACAGGAGTTCCCACAATGAGCAGTTCTTC. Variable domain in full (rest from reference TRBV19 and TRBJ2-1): DGGITQSPKYLFRKEGQNVTLSCEQNLNHDAMYWYRQDPGQGLRLIYYSQIVNDFQKGDIAEGYSVSREKKESFPLTVTSAQKNPTAFYLCASSEDRSSHNEQFFGPGTRLTVL.